What follows are 30 T cell receptor beta chains derived from one specimen sequenced in a study of T-cell reconstitution after alpha-beta-depleted transplantation in children. The TCRbeta library incorporated unique molecular identifiers. TCRdb re-analysed the PCR reads in MiXCR, keeping a single row per CDR3 protein. The sample has approximately 350,000 distinct CDR3 sequences; 13% are singletons. This sample comprised PBMCs, obtained from the stem cell graft. These TCRs come from a human donor who donated a stem cell graft to a child with Fanconi anemia.

This clonotype came up a few times. This chain connects TRBV18 to TRBJ2-1, with TRBD2 matching 7 bases. The CDR3 extends over 15 amino acids. Germline lookup yields CDR1 KGHSH and CDR2 LQKENI. The V gene end was trimmed by 1 base and the J gene end by 1 base; junction bases not matched to a gene: 1. This chain's CDR3 is CASSPRRGSYNEQFF. The CDR3 nucleotides are TGTGCCAGCTCACCACGGCGGGGGTCCTACAATGAGCAGTTCTTC.

The rearrangement uses TRBV20-1 and TRBJ1-6, with TRBD1 as a possible D gene (6 bases). Germline values: CDR1 DFQATT, CDR2 SNEGSKA (reference sequence). The CDR3 runs to 15 residues. V lost 3 bases, J lost 8 bases, and 17 bases lay in between. The CDR3 nucleotides are TGCAGTGCTAGGCCTACAGGGCAAGGGGATTCACCCCTCCACTTT. Amino acid sequence: CSARPTGQGDSPLHF.

A few counts support this clonotype. V is TRBV7-8 and J is TRBJ1-5; tentative D call: TRBD1 (6 bases). This CDR3 is built from 16 residues. The germline V and J ends were trimmed by 1 base and 1 base, with 11 bases remaining between them. The germline gives CDR1 SGHVS, CDR2 FQNEAQ. The CDR3 sequence: CASSLVPGASNQPQHF. The CDR3 coding sequence is TGTGCCAGCAGCTTAGTTCCGGGGGCAAGCAATCAGCCCCAGCATTTT.

The V call is TRBV7-9, the J call TRBJ2-7, with D tentatively TRBD1 or TRBD2 (5 bases each). The CDR3 spans 16 residues. V was pared by 0 bases and J by 3 bases, with 15 bases between. Germline CDR1 is SEHNR and CDR2 is FQNEAQ (reference sequence). The CDR3 spells CASSLAFRDGSYEQYF. The DNA of the CDR3 is TGTGCCAGCAGCTTAGCGTTCAGGGACGGAAGCTACGAGCAGTACTTC.

In this sample, this clonotype turned up a few times. V usage is TRBV29-1 and J usage is TRBJ2-5; unclear D gene. Germline V gives CDR1 SQVTM, CDR2 ANQGSEA. With 4 bases removed from V and 2 bases from J, the gap between germline ends came to 5 bases. This CDR3 spans 11 amino acids. In DNA form, the CDR3 reads TGCAGCGTTGGCCGTCAAGAGACCCAGTACTTC. Translated: CSVGRQETQYF.

This clonotype was counted ten times or more. V usage is TRBV5-1 and J usage is TRBJ1-5, with 10 bases identical to TRBD1. Germline loops: CDR1 SGHRS, CDR2 YFSETQ. V was pared by 0 bases and J by 5 bases, with 5 bases of the junction left unmatched. The length of the CDR3 is 16 residues. CDR3: CASSLDSGTGDQPQHF. For the CDR3, the DNA is TGCGCCAGCAGCTTGGATAGCGGGACAGGGGATCAGCCCCAGCATTTT.

This clonotype came up many times. The rearrangement joins TRBV12-3 or TRBV12-4 to TRBJ2-7; D remains unclear. This CDR3 region has 13 residues. The germline V and J ends were trimmed by 3 bases and 5 bases, with 11 bases remaining between them. The CDR3 DNA is TGTGCCAGCAGTTTCCTCGGAAGAGACGAGCAGTACTTC. Translated: CASSFLGRDEQYF.

The J gene is TRBJ2-1, the V gene TRBV29-1, with D uncertain. V lost 4 bases, J lost 7 bases, and 14 bases lay in between. The CDR3 sequence is 13 residues long. Germline V gives CDR1 SQVTM, CDR2 ANQGSEA. Here the CDR3 reads CSVVRSNKNEQFF. CDR3 DNA sequence: TGCAGCGTTGTAAGATCTAATAAGAATGAGCAGTTCTTC.

This clonotype showed up many times. The chain uses TRBV5-5 and TRBJ2-1; the D call may be TRBD1 or TRBD2 (6 bases each). Trimming took off 4 bases at V and 3 bases at J, with 11 bases between the two ends. The CDR3 runs to 14 residues. From germline, CDR1 is SGHKS and CDR2 YYEKEE (reference sequence). The CDR3 DNA reads TGTGCCAGCAGCGAGGGGGGCGGCTACAATGAGCAGTTCTTC. Amino acid sequence: CASSEGGGYNEQFF. Together with reference TRBV5-5 and TRBJ2-1, the CDR3 gives the full variable domain: DAGVTQSPTHLIKTRGQQVTLRCSPISGHKSVSWYQQVLGQGPQFIFQYYEKEERGRGNFPDRFSARQFPNYSSELNVNALLLGDSALYLCASSEGGGYNEQFFGPGTRLTVL.

This clonotype was seen a handful of times. The genes are TRBV3-1 and TRBJ2-7; D not certain. Germline CDR1 is LGHDT and CDR2 is YNNKEL (reference sequence). The germline V and J ends were trimmed by 2 bases and 3 bases, with 20 bases remaining between them. The CDR3 loop spans 17 amino acids. CDR3 in DNA: TGTGCCAGCAGCCAAAACCCGCCGCCCGGAGATTACTACGAGCAGTACGTC. Its protein product is CASSQNPPPGDYYEQYV.

The chain carries TRBV12-3 or TRBV12-4 and TRBJ2-2; weak D call: TRBD1 (6 bases). This CDR3 has 16 amino acids. Trimming took off 5 bases at V and 6 bases at J, with 19 bases between the two ends. CDR3 protein: CASSPSGRGGSGELFF. In DNA form, the CDR3 reads TGTGCCAGCAGTCCTTCGGGCAGGGGCGGTTCCGGGGAGCTGTTTTTT.

This chain links TRBV6-2 or TRBV6-3 with TRBJ2-1, with D maybe TRBD2 (7 bases). The V gene's germline CDR1 is MNHEY and CDR2 SVGEGT. Trimming removed 4 bases at V and 4 bases at J, with 17 bases between. The CDR3 is 16 residues long. This CDR3 reads CASSSAGGGGYNEQFF. In DNA form, the CDR3 reads TGTGCCAGCAGTTCCGCCGGGGGAGGGGGGTACAATGAGCAGTTCTTC.

The J gene is TRBJ2-7, the V gene TRBV5-1, with TRBD1 matching 12 bases. The CDR3 sequence is 15 residues long. The germline V gene encodes CDR1 SGHRS and CDR2 YFSETQ. J was trimmed by 7 bases and V by 2 bases; bases with no gene match: 7. The CDR3 DNA follows: TGCGCCAGCAGCTTCCAAGGGACAGGGGGCTCGGAGCAGTACTTC. It translates to CASSFQGTGGSEQYF.

The rearrangement uses TRBV9 and TRBJ2-1; D might be TRBD1 (8 bases). This CDR3 has 15 amino acids. Germline V CDR1 and CDR2: SGDLS, YYNGEE. Trimming cost V 0 bases and J 4 bases, with 11 bases left between them. The CDR3 sequence is CASSVEQGGYNEQFF. Written as DNA, the CDR3 is TGTGCCAGCAGCGTAGAACAGGGGGGGTACAATGAGCAGTTCTTC. The entire variable domain, with the rest obtained from reference TRBV9 and TRBJ2-1, is as follows: DSGVTQTPKHLITATGQRVTLRCSPRSGDLSVYWYQQSLDQGLQFLIQYYNGEERAKGNILERFSAQQFPDLHSELNLSSLELGDSALYFCASSVEQGGYNEQFFGPGTRLTVL.

This clonotype was seen only a few times. The DNA for the CDR3 is TGCGCCAGCAGCCAAGGAGCAGGAGTCTCCACAGATACGCAGTATTTT. Its protein product is CASSQGAGVSTDTQYF. The chain carries TRBV4-3 and TRBJ2-3; D gene uncertain. V lost 1 base, J lost 2 bases, and 13 bases lay in between. The CDR3 spans 16 residues. Germline assignment: CDR1 LGHNA and CDR2 YSLEER.

The chain links TRBV5-1 to TRBJ2-5, with D possibly called TRBD1 or TRBD2 (6 bases each). CDR1 and CDR2 (germline): SGHRS, YFSETQ. There are 15 residues in the CDR3. V was pared by 0 bases and J by 4 bases, with 13 bases between. The chain's CDR3 is CASSLEQGGGETQYF. CDR3 bases: TGCGCCAGCAGCTTGGAACAGGGAGGTGGAGAGACCCAGTACTTC.

This clonotype was picked up many times. The chain joins TRBV20-1 to TRBJ2-7; no clear D. The V and J ends lost 0 bases and 0 bases respectively, with 6 bases between them. In germline, CDR1 is DFQATT, CDR2 SNEGSKA (reference sequence). The CDR3 has 13 amino acids. The CDR3 reads CSARDYSSYEQYF. CDR3 sequence (DNA): TGCAGTGCTAGAGACTATAGCTCCTACGAGCAGTACTTC.

This clonotype appeared a few times. V and J are TRBV5-1 and TRBJ2-5; TRBD1 aligns across 7 bases. After removal of 3 bases from V and 5 bases from J, the junction contained 4 bases not matched to a gene. The length of the CDR3 is 13 residues. Germline CDR1 and CDR2: SGHRS and YFSETQ. CDR3 sequence: CASSSGQVETQYF. The DNA for the CDR3 is TGCGCCAGCAGCTCCGGACAGGTGGAGACCCAGTACTTC. The complete variable domain, with remaining parts taken from reference TRBV5-1 and TRBJ2-5, reads KAGVTQTPRYLIKTRGQQVTLSCSPISGHRSVSWYQQTPGQGLQFLFEYFSETQRNKGNFPGRFSGRQFSNSRSEMNVSTLELGDSALYLCASSSGQVETQYFGPGTRLLVL.

The chain uses TRBV6-5 and TRBJ1-1, with unresolved D. V lost 3 bases to trimming and J lost 4 bases, with 15 bases between them. The germline V gene has CDR1 MNHEY and CDR2 SVGAGI. This CDR3 spans 15 amino acids. The CDR3 DNA follows: TGTGCCAGCAGTTATTCGACCGGGTCAGCCACTGAAGCTTTCTTT. This codes for CASSYSTGSATEAFF.

A note on this clonotype: No conserved phenylalanine or tryptophan ends this CDR3, so it is likely a read error. The chain carries TRBV4-3 and TRBJ1-5, with D unresolved. V was pared by 0 bases and J by 4 bases, with 10 bases between. The CDR3 totals 15 residues. Germline V gene sequence: CDR1 LGHNA, CDR2 YSLEER. In DNA, the CDR3 is TGCGCCAGCAGCCAAGAAGTAGGGCTTAATCAGCCCCAGCATGTT. It specifies CASSQEVGLNQPQHV.

This clonotype appeared a few times. The chain combines TRBV20-1 with TRBJ1-3, with a tentative D call TRBD1 (5 bases). V gave up 5 bases and J gave up 0 bases, with 14 bases separating them. Germline CDR1 reads DFQATT; CDR2 reads SNEGSKA (reference sequence). The CDR3 totals 15 residues. This chain's CDR3 is CSARRGGYSGNTIYF. The CDR3 DNA is TGCAGTGCTCGGCGCGGGGGTTACTCTGGAAACACCATATATTTT.

The chain couples TRBV4-1 to TRBJ1-1, with a tentative D call TRBD1 (5 bases). This CDR3 is 15 amino acids long. Germline V gene data show CDR1 as MGHRA and CDR2 as YSYEKL. V lost 0 bases to trimming and J lost 3 bases, with 11 bases between them. CDR3 in amino acids: CASSQDFQGHTEAFF. CDR3 sequence (DNA): TGCGCCAGCAGCCAAGATTTCCAGGGACACACTGAAGCTTTCTTT.

This clonotype showed up many times. The V call is TRBV28, the J call TRBJ2-1; D assignment may be TRBD1 or TRBD2 (5 bases each). CDR1 and CDR2 (germline): MDHEN, SYDVKM. Trimming cost V 6 bases and J 0 bases, with 12 bases left between them. CDR3 length equals 15 residues. The CDR3 is CASRAAGTSYNEQFF. CDR3 sequence (DNA): TGTGCCAGCAGAGCTGCTGGGACCTCCTACAATGAGCAGTTCTTC. Combining the CDR3 with reference TRBV28 and TRBJ2-1 gives the whole variable domain DVKVTQSSRYLVKRTGEKVFLECVQDMDHENMFWYRQDPGLGLRLIYFSYDVKMKEKGDIPEGYSVSREKKERFSLILESASTNQTSMYLCASRAAGTSYNEQFFGPGTRLTVL.

The chain couples TRBV7-2 to TRBJ2-1; TRBD1 matches 9 bases. The germline V gene encodes CDR1 SGHTA and CDR2 FQGNSA. V gave up 5 bases and J gave up 7 bases; unmatched junction bases: 9. This CDR3 is built from 15 residues. CDR3 DNA: TGTGCCAGCAGCGCGGTACAGGGGGCTGGAAATGAGCAGTTCTTC. Translated, it gives CASSAVQGAGNEQFF.

This clonotype was counted at least ten times. The V and J genes are TRBV7-9 and TRBJ2-4; weak D call: TRBD2 (5 bases). Germline CDR1 reads SEHNR; CDR2 reads FQNEAQ (reference sequence). The CDR3 is made up of 14 amino acids. V lost 1 base and J lost 8, with 12 bases in between. The chain's CDR3 is CASSLERAEDIQYF. The CDR3, as DNA: TGTGCCAGCAGCTTAGAGAGGGCCGAGGACATTCAGTACTTC.

This clonotype appeared many times. This chain links TRBV11-2 with TRBJ1-1; no reliable D call. Trimming took off 2 bases at V and 5 bases at J, with 6 bases between the two ends. This CDR3 contains 12 residues. Germline V CDR1 and CDR2: SGHAT, FQNNGV. CDR3 nucleotides: TGTGCCAGCAGCTTAACCGGTACTGAAGCTTTCTTT. It encodes CASSLTGTEAFF.

The chain joins TRBV5-6 to TRBJ1-1; TRBD1 might be the D (5 bases). Germline V gene data show CDR1 as SGHDT and CDR2 as YYEEEE. The V end lost 4 bases, the J end lost 8 bases, and 18 bases lay between the germline ends. This CDR3 comprises 14 residues. The CDR3 DNA reads as TGTGCCAGCAGCCCCGGGACGATAAGACCGGAAGCTTTCTTT. It specifies CASSPGTIRPEAFF.

This clonotype was observed a handful of times. This chain joins TRBV7-3 and TRBJ1-3, with 7 positions matching TRBD1. Germline V CDR1 and CDR2: SGHTA, FQGTGA. The trim removed 1 base at V and 2 bases at J, leaving 2 bases unmatched. This CDR3 region has 15 residues. The CDR3 sequence is CASSLRGGTGNTIYF. The CDR3 DNA reads as TGTGCCAGCAGCTTAAGAGGGGGCACTGGAAACACCATATATTTT.

In this sample, this clonotype turned up many times. The rearrangement uses TRBV25-1 and TRBJ2-7; D is undetermined. This CDR3 contains 13 residues. Trimming pared 5 bases from V and 7 bases from J, leaving 15 bases between. Germline loops: CDR1 MGHDK, CDR2 SYGVNS. CDR3 protein: CASSSYRLNEQYF. The DNA of the CDR3 is TGTGCCAGCAGTTCGTACAGATTAAATGAGCAGTACTTC.

In its sample, this clonotype was seen a few times. The chain employs TRBV18 and TRBJ1-2; perhaps TRBD1 as D (5 bases). Germline loops: CDR1 KGHSH, CDR2 LQKENI. V gave up 1 base and J gave up 5 bases, with 8 bases separating them. This CDR3 spans 13 amino acids. The CDR3 sequence: CASSPRREYGYTF. CDR3 DNA: TGTGCCAGCTCACCACGCAGGGAGTATGGCTACACCTTC. Full variable domain (outside the CDR3, taken from reference TRBV18 and TRBJ1-2): NAGVMQNPRHLVRRRGQEARLRCSPMKGHSHVYWYRQLPEEGLKFMVYLQKENIIDESGMPKERFSAEFPKEGPSILRIQQVVRGDSAAYFCASSPRREYGYTFGSGTRLTVV.